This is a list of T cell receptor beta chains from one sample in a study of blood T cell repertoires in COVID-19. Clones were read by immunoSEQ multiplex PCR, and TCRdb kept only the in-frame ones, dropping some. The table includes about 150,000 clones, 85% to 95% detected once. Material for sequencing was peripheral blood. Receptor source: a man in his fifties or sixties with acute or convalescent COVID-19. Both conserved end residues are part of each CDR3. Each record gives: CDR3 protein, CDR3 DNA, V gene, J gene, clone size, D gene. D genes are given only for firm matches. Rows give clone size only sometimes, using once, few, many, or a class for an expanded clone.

CATSSRADRGRVEKLFF	TGTGCCACCAGTTCTAGAGCCGACAGGGGGCGCGTTGAAAAACTGTTTTTT	TRBV24-1	TRBJ1-4	once	TRBD1
CASTPRVSGNTIYF	TGTGCCAGCACCCCTCGCGTCTCTGGAAACACCATATATTTT	TRBV6-5	TRBJ1-3	.	.
CATSPDRGLTEQYF	TGTGCCACCTCCCCGGACAGGGGGCTTACCGAGCAGTACTTC	TRBV19	TRBJ2-7	.	TRBD1
CASSFGPHTDTQYF	TGCGCCAGCAGCTTTGGCCCCCACACAGATACGCAGTATTTT	TRBV5-1	TRBJ2-3	.	.
CASSPLGSGAPYQETQYF	TGCGCCAGCAGCCCATTGGGTAGCGGGGCCCCGTACCAAGAGACCCAGTACTTC	TRBV4-1	TRBJ2-5	.	TRBD2
CASSTLRMVAGANVLTF	TGTGCCAGTAGTACTCTGCGAATGGTTGCTGGGGCCAACGTCCTGACTTTC	TRBV19	TRBJ2-6	.	.
CASSSWGGTGANEQYF	TGTGCCAGCAGTTCCTGGGGCGGGACAGGGGCCAACGAGCAGTACTTC	TRBV27	TRBJ2-7	.	TRBD1
CATRTRSNQPQHF	TGTGCCACGAGGACACGTAGCAATCAGCCCCAGCATTTT	TRBV28	TRBJ1-5	once	.
CASSSGTGNTEAFF	TGTGCCAGCAGCTCCGGGACAGGGAACACTGAAGCTTTCTTT	TRBV7-9	TRBJ1-1	.	TRBD1
CASSFSSGRTAHTGELFF	TGTGCCAGCAGCTTCTCTAGCGGGAGGACCGCGCACACCGGGGAGCTGTTTTTT	TRBV7-2	TRBJ2-2	once	TRBD2
CASSPRRGLGNSPLHF	TGTGCCAGCAGTCCCCGACGAGGCCTTGGTAATTCACCCCTCCACTTT	TRBV6-2/TRBV6-3	TRBJ1-6	.	.
CASTQTGGARQPQHF	TGTGCCAGTACCCAAACAGGGGGCGCGAGGCAGCCCCAGCATTTT	TRBV19	TRBJ1-5	.	TRBD1
CATSGQGGTEAFF	TGTGCCACCAGCGGACAGGGCGGCACTGAAGCTTTCTTT	TRBV24-1	TRBJ1-1	.	TRBD1
CASSIDLGLAGNNEQFF	TGTGCCAGTAGTATAGATCTGGGACTAGCGGGGAACAATGAGCAGTTCTTC	TRBV19	TRBJ2-1	.	TRBD2
CSVEHTGQGLFMNTEAFF	TGCAGCGTTGAACACACGGGACAGGGACTTTTCATGAACACTGAAGCTTTCTTT	TRBV29-1	TRBJ1-1	.	TRBD1
CASRRGQQGALREKLFF	TGTGCCAGCAGACGAGGACAACAGGGGGCTCTCCGGGAAAAACTGTTTTTT	TRBV7-9	TRBJ1-4	.	TRBD1
CAWSVLASGNEQFF	TGTGCCTGGAGTGTACTGGCTAGCGGTAATGAGCAGTTCTTC	TRBV30	TRBJ2-1	.	TRBD2
CASSPRQGTNTEAFF	TGTGCCAGCTCTCCAAGACAGGGGACGAACACTGAAGCTTTCTTT	TRBV18	TRBJ1-1	.	TRBD1
CATSDAQGGGQPQHF	TGTGCCACCAGTGATGCTCAGGGAGGGGGTCAGCCCCAGCATTTT	TRBV24-1	TRBJ1-5	.	.
CASSFGGRDTEAFF	TGTGCCAGCAGCTTCGGGGGACGGGACACTGAAGCTTTCTTT	TRBV3-1/TRBV3-2	TRBJ1-1	.	.
CSASEHENTEAFF	TGCAGTGCTAGTGAACACGAGAACACTGAAGCTTTCTTT	TRBV20-1	TRBJ1-1	.	.
CASTSLGLEAFF	TGTGCCAGCACCTCGCTGGGGCTGGAAGCTTTCTTT	TRBV28	TRBJ1-1	few	.
CASSTGQGAIRNTEAFF	TGTGCCAGTAGTACAGGACAGGGGGCAATCCGAAACACTGAAGCTTTCTTT	TRBV19	TRBJ1-1	.	TRBD1
CASSRRTDFSLNQETQYF	TGTGCCAGCAGCCGACGGACGGACTTTAGCTTGAATCAAGAGACCCAGTACTTC	TRBV6-6	TRBJ2-5	once	.
CASSLGGRGTEAFF	TGTGCCAGCAGCTTAGGTGGCAGGGGAACTGAAGCTTTCTTT	TRBV7-9	TRBJ1-1	.	.
CASSLKVAGVGYQETQYF	TGTGCCAGCAGCCTAAAAGTAGCGGGAGTGGGATACCAAGAGACCCAGTACTTC	TRBV13	TRBJ2-5	.	TRBD2
CASKLAGAQYF	TGTGCCAGCAAACTAGCGGGGGCGCAGTATTTT	TRBV25-1	TRBJ2-3	.	TRBD2
CAWSGHLNTEAFF	TGTGCCTGGAGTGGACATTTAAACACTGAAGCTTTCTTT	TRBV30	TRBJ1-1	.	.
CASSLSNEKLFF	TGTGCCAGCAGCTTGTCGAATGAAAAACTGTTTTTT	TRBV21-1	TRBJ1-4	.	.
CASRRAEGTQYF	TGTGCCAGCCGCAGGGCGGAAGGGACCCAGTACTTC	TRBV7-8	TRBJ2-5	.	.
CATSEGTDSTEAFF	TGTGCCACCAGTGAAGGTACTGACAGCACTGAAGCTTTCTTT	TRBV24-1	TRBJ1-1	.	.
CASSFRGLAGTDTQYF	TGTGCCAGCAGCTTTAGAGGACTAGCGGGCACAGATACGCAGTATTTT	TRBV5-4	TRBJ2-3	.	TRBD2
CASSPQGLKSPLHF	TGTGCCAGCAGCCCACAGGGATTGAAGTCACCCCTCCACTTT	TRBV2	TRBJ1-6	.	.
CASSLGLAGGDTQYF	TGTGCCAGCAGTTTAGGGCTAGCGGGAGGGGATACGCAGTATTTT	TRBV28	TRBJ2-3	.	TRBD2
CASSEAAGSLAKNIQYF	TGTGCCAGCAGTGAAGCAGCGGGCAGTCTAGCCAAAAACATTCAGTACTTC	TRBV2	TRBJ2-4	.	.
CASRYRGEAFF	TGTGCCAGCAGATACAGGGGTGAAGCTTTCTTT	TRBV6-5	TRBJ1-1	.	TRBD1
CASSPPQGWGTDTQYF	TGTGCCAGCTCACCACCGCAGGGTTGGGGAACAGATACGCAGTATTTT	TRBV18	TRBJ2-3	.	.
CASSLTQYTGELFF	TGTGCCAGCAGTTTAACTCAATACACCGGGGAGCTGTTTTTT	TRBV27	TRBJ2-2	.	.
CAASAAWNTEAFF	TGTGCCGCCTCCGCGGCGTGGAACACTGAAGCTTTCTTT	TRBV28	TRBJ1-1	.	.
CASSQGPGAETQYF	TGTGCCAGCAGCCAAGGACCAGGCGCTGAGACCCAGTACTTC	TRBV4-2	TRBJ2-5	.	.
CASSSTTGITEAFF	TGTGCCAGCAGTTCCACGACAGGGATAACTGAAGCTTTCTTT	TRBV6-5	TRBJ1-1	.	TRBD1
CASSSTSGGNTDTQYF	TGTGCCAGCAGCTCAACTAGCGGGGGAAACACAGATACGCAGTATTTT	TRBV7-3	TRBJ2-3	.	TRBD2
CASRHFGQGNGYTF	TGTGCCAGCAGACATTTCGGACAGGGGAATGGCTACACCTTC	TRBV6-1	TRBJ1-2	.	TRBD1
CASSLGHNQPQHF	TGTGCCAGCAGCTTAGGACATAATCAGCCCCAGCATTTT	TRBV7-9	TRBJ1-5	.	.
CASSYRAGQPQHF	TGTGCCAGCAGTTATCGAGCGGGGCAGCCCCAGCATTTT	TRBV6-2/TRBV6-3	TRBJ1-5	.	.
CASSSLVGEQFF	TGTGCCAGCAGTTCCCTAGTGGGTGAGCAGTTCTTC	TRBV28	TRBJ2-1	.	.
CAWKKGGAHEQYF	TGTGCCTGGAAAAAGGGGGGGGCCCACGAGCAGTACTTC	TRBV30	TRBJ2-7	.	.
CASSIPGTIYF	TGTGCCAGCAGTATACCAGGCACCATATATTTT	TRBV12-3/TRBV12-4	TRBJ1-3	.	.
CASSSDRGYGYTF	TGTGCCAGCAGTTCGGACAGGGGCTATGGCTACACCTTC	TRBV6-5	TRBJ1-2	.	TRBD1
CASSAFQGLSNTGELFF	TGTGCCAGCAGCGCTTTTCAGGGATTATCGAACACCGGGGAGCTGTTTTTT	TRBV28	TRBJ2-2	.	.
CASSLFRGSYEQYF	TGTGCCAGCAGTTTATTCAGGGGGTCCTACGAGCAGTACTTC	TRBV27	TRBJ2-7	.	TRBD1
CASSEAGEIYEQYF	TGTGCCAGCAGTGAAGCAGGGGAGATCTACGAGCAGTACTTC	TRBV25-1	TRBJ2-7	.	.
CASSKDRGSRPTNEKLFF	TGTGCCAGTAGCAAGGACAGGGGATCAAGACCAACTAATGAAAAACTGTTTTTT	TRBV19	TRBJ1-4	few	TRBD1